This entry concerns a single T cell receptor beta chain. This record belongs to a study of blood T cells in healthy people across ages. The CDR3 is 15 amino acids. Germline V CDR1 and CDR2: SGDLS, YYNGEE. V was trimmed by 3 bases and J by 0 bases, leaving 12 bases between them. The second PCR ran roughly 6 to 11 cycles with a sample-barcoded 5' primer and J-beta primers. TCRdb re-called the 5' RACE reads with MiXCR, one entry per CDR3 protein. Of 600,000 to 900,000 distinct CDR3 sequences listed, under 30% are singletons. The sample was also reused in another study, on T cells of mothers and their children. As reported in that work: Primer M1S, used in the second PCR, introduced sample barcodes and 2-4 random nucleotides. Detection yielded no persistent microchimeric T cell clones.

This sequence was found in a boy aged 10-17 years in good health. The sequenced material came from blood. The chain joins TRBV9 to TRBJ2-5; the D gene is possibly TRBD1 (6 bases). CDR3 nucleotide sequence: TGTGCCAGCAGCGCCTTAGGGGGTCACCAAGAGACCCAGTACTTC. It translates to CASSALGGHQETQYF.